This T cell receptor (delta chain) was identified during a study of Vδ1+ human thymocytes. Study-wide findings and caveats: Thymic TRG and TRD repertoires appeared highly polyclonal, with Gaussian CDR3 length distributions.

From germline, CDR1 is TSWWSYY and CDR2 QGS. Trimming stripped 5 bases from V and 0 bases from J, with 25 bases between. The CDR3 covers 19 residues. Extracted RNA was reverse transcribed into cDNA. Pooled V-gene forward primers with one constant-region reverse primer generated the CDR3 amplicons by multiplex PCR. TCRdb reanalysed the multiplex PCR reads with CATT. The data hold 24,000 or so delta-chain clones, with around 32% observed a single time. As to this clone: As yet, its antigen is unknown. This sequence may be a read error, since a much larger clone differs from it by one base.

J is TRDJ1 and V is TRDV1, with D hard to call. This clonotype was sampled from a boy in the first two years of life who had congenital heart surgery. The sequencing sample was made of Vdelta1+ gamma-delta thymocytes from the thymus. The sample's subset: FACS-sorted CD3+ TCRalphabeta- TCRVdelta1+ TCRVdelta2- thymocytes. DNA for the CDR3: TGTGCTCTTGGGCCCTGGAAGTGGGCGTTTACGGATGACACCGATAAACTCATCTTT. This codes for CALGPWKWAFTDDTDKLIF.